This note documents a single T cell receptor (beta chain) sequence. Its antigen is currently unknown. Time point: pre-sensitization, week 0. The treatment: therapeutic diphenylcyclopropenone sensitization with weekly scalp DPC. Every donor had alopecia and was 18 to 70 years old; all were suitable for DPC. Trimming took 11 bases from V and 4 from J; bases not matched to a gene: 5. This CDR3 is built from 13 residues. The germline CDR1 and CDR2 sequences are MNHNY and SVGAGI (reference sequence). TCRdb reprocessed the RACE reads with MiXCR, giving one entry per CDR3 protein. The profile covers 380,000 or so distinct CDR3 sequences, with around 5.5% appearing a single time and more than 8% taken by the ten largest. This specimen comes from a study of human T cells and chemical hapten exposure. The study, taken as a whole, reports: The number of TCRs above 1 in 1000 frequency did not change after DPC sensitization. Expanded TCRs produced significantly more large CDR3 similarity clusters than controls did. Alopecia affecting every donor means their immune response may not match healthy people's.

This sample comprised whole blood, obtained in connection with sensitization to the hapten diphenylcyclopropenone (DPC). The source is a woman aged 18-29 years with alopecia areata. Some clones in this sample may be carry-over from other donors' samples. The chain is built from TRBV6-6 and TRBJ2-7, with 13 bases that match TRBD2. The CDR3 region has the DNA TGTGCCGTGGGGACTAGCGGGGTTTACGAGCAGTACTTC. It specifies CAVGTSGVYEQYF.